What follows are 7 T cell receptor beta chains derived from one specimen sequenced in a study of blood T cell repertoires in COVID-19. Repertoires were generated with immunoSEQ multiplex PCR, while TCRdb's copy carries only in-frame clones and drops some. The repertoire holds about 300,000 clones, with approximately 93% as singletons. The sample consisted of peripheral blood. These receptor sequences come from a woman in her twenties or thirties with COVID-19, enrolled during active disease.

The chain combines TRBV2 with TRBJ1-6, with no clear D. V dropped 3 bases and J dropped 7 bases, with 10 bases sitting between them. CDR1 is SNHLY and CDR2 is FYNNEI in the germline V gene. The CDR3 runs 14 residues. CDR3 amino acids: CASSDLPSNSPLHF. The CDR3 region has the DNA TGTGCCAGCAGTGACCTACCCTCAAATTCACCCCTCCACTTT.

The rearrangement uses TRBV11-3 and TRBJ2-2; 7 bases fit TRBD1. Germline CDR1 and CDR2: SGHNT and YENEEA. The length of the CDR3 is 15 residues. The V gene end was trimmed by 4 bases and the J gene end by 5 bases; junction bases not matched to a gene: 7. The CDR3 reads CASSSRQGNTGELFF. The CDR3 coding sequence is TGTGCCAGCAGCTCCAGACAGGGTAATACCGGGGAGCTGTTTTTT.

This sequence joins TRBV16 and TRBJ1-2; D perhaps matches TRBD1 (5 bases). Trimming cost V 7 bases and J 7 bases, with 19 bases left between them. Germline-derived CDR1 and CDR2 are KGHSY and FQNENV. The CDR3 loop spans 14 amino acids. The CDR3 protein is CASIAGLTGAGYTF. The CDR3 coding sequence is TGTGCCAGCATCGCGGGGCTCACCGGGGCTGGCTACACCTTC. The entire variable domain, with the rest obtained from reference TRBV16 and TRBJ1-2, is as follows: GEEVAQTPKHLVRGEGQKAKLYCAPIKGHSYVFWYQQVLKNEFKFLISFQNENVFDETGMPKERFSAKCLPNSPCSLEIQATKLEDSAVYFCASIAGLTGAGYTFGSGTRLTVV.

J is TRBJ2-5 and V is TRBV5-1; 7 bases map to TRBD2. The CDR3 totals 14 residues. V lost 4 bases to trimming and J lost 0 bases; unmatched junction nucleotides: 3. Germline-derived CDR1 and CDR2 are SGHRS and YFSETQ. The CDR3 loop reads CASSREGYQETQYF. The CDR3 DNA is TGCGCCAGCAGCAGGGAGGGGTACCAAGAGACCCAGTACTTC. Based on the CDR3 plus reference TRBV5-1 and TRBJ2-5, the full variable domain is KAGVTQTPRYLIKTRGQQVTLSCSPISGHRSVSWYQQTPGQGLQFLFEYFSETQRNKGNFPGRFSGRQFSNSRSEMNVSTLELGDSALYLCASSREGYQETQYFGPGTRLLVL.

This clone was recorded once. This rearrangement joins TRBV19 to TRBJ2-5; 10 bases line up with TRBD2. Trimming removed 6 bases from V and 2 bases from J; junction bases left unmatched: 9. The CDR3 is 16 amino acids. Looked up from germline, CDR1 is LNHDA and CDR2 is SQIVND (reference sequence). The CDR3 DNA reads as TGTGCCAGTAGACCTCTTAGCGGGAGGTTTCAAGAGACCCAGTACTTC. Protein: CASRPLSGRFQETQYF.

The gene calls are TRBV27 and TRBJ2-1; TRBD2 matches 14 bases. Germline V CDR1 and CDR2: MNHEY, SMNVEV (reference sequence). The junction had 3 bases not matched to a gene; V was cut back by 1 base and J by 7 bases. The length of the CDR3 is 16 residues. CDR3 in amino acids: CASSLLGLAGVNEQFF. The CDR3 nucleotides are TGTGCCAGCAGTTTATTGGGACTAGCGGGAGTTAATGAGCAGTTCTTC.

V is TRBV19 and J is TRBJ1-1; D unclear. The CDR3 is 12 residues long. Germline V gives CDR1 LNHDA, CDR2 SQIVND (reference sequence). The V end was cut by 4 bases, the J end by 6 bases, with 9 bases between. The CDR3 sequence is CASSRETAEAFF. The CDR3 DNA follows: TGTGCCAGTAGTAGGGAGACGGCTGAAGCTTTCTTT.